The source of this TCR beta chain is a study of T-cell reconstitution after alpha-beta-depleted transplantation in children. Study conclusions and caveats: T-cell counts and diversity were attributed mostly to newly produced T cells one year after transplant. At around two months after transplant, the alpha-beta T cells were reportedly derived from several hundred expanded clones that came from non-depleted graft cells. Surviving recipient cells, namely T cells and thymic progenitors, were the source of high day-60 TCRbeta diversity in some patients.

A remark on this clonotype: The target antigen is unknown.

Germline loops: CDR1 MNHNS, CDR2 SASEGT. The CDR3 runs 13 residues. The V and J ends lost 4 bases and 8 bases respectively, with 12 bases between them. Unique molecular identifiers were incorporated when the TCRbeta library was constructed. TCRdb reanalysed the PCR reads using MiXCR and keeps one entry per CDR3 protein. The repertoire has about 830,000 distinct CDR3 sequences, about 16% of them found once; the top ten carry approximately 4.5%. This receptor was obtained from a male patient younger than 18 who had a stem cell transplant for acute lymphoblastic leukemia, so the T cells may come from the graft donor. Material: PBMCs, mostly from graft donor cells, obtained 360 days after TCRalphabeta/CD19-depleted stem cell transplant. V usage is TRBV6-1 and J usage is TRBJ2-4; perhaps TRBD2 as D (5 bases). The CDR3 here is CASSGNTEDIQYF. For the CDR3, the DNA is TGTGCCAGCAGTGGTAACACGGAGGACATTCAGTACTTC.